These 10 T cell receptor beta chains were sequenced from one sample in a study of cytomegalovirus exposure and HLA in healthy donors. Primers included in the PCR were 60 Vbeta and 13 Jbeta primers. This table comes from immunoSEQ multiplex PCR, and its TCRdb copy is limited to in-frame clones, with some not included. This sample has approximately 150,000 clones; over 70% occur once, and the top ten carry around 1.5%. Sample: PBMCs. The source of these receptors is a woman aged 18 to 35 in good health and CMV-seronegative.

In DNA, the CDR3 is TGTGCCAGCAGCGGGAGCTATGGCTACACCTTC. It is translated as CASSGSYGYTF. The gene calls are TRBV5-6 and TRBJ1-2, with no clear D. The CDR3 spans 11 residues. Germline V lookup: CDR1 SGHDT, CDR2 YYEEEE. Trimming left V 4 bases short and J 4 bases short, with 5 bases between.

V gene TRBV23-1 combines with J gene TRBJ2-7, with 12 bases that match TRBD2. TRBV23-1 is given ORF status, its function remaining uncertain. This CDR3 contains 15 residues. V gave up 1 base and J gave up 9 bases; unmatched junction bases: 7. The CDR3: CASSQLTSGRTGQYF. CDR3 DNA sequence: TGCGCCAGCAGTCAATTGACTAGCGGGAGAACAGGGCAGTACTTC.

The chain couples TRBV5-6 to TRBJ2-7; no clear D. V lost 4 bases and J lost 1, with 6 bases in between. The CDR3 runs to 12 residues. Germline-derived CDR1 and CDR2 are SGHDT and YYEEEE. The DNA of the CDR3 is TGTGCCAGCAGCCTCTTGTCCTACGAGCAGTACTTC. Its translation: CASSLLSYEQYF.

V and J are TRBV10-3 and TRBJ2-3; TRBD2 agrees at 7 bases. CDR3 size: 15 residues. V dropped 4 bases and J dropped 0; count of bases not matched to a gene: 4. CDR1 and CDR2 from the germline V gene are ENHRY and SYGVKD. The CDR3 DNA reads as TGTGCCATCAGTGGGAGCGGGACTAGCACAGATACGCAGTATTTT. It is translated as CAISGSGTSTDTQYF.

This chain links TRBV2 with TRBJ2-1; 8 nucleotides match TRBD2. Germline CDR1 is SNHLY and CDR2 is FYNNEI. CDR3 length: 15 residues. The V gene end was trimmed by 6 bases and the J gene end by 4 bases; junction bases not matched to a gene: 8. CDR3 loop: CASRGTSGPYNEQFF. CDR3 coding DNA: TGTGCCAGCAGGGGTACTAGCGGACCGTACAATGAGCAGTTCTTC.

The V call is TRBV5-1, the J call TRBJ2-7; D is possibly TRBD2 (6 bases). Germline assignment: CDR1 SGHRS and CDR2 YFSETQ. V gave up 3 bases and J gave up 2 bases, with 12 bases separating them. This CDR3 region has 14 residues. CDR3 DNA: TGCGCCAGCAGCTCCGGGACTGGGACCTACGAGCAGTACTTC. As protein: CASSSGTGTYEQYF.

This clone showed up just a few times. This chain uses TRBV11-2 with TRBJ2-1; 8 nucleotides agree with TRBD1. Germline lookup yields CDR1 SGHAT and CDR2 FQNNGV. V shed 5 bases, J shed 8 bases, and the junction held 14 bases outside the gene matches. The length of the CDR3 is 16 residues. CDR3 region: CASSPGGRGQGYEQFF. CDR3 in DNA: TGTGCCAGCAGCCCCGGGGGACGAGGACAGGGATATGAGCAGTTCTTC. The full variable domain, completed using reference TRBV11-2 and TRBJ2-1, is EAGVAQSPRYKIIEKRQSVAFWCNPISGHATLYWYQQILGQGPKLLIQFQNNGVVDDSQLPKDRFSAERLKGVDSTLKIQPAKLEDSAVYLCASSPGGRGQGYEQFFGPGTRLTVL.

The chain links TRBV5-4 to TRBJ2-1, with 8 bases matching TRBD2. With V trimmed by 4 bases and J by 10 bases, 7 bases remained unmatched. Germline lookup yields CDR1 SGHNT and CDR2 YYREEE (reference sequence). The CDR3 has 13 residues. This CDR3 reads CASSLGLAGEQFF. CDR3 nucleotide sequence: TGTGCCAGCAGCCTAGGACTAGCCGGCGAGCAGTTCTTC.

The CDR3 DNA sequence: TGCGCCAGCCGCACCGGGACAGGGTCTGAAAAACTGTTTTTT. Translated: CASRTGTGSEKLFF. The chain recombines TRBV10-2 with TRBJ1-4; 9 positions agree with TRBD1. Germline-derived CDR1 and CDR2 are WSHSY and SAAADI. This CDR3 is built from 14 residues. The J segment lost 7 bases and the V segment lost 8 bases, leaving 8 bases of the junction unmatched.

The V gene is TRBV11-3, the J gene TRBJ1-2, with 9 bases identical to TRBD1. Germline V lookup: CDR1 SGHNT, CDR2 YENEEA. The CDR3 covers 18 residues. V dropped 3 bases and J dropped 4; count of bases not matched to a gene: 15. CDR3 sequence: CASSFEETGGIVSYGYTF. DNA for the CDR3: TGTGCCAGCAGCTTCGAGGAGACAGGGGGAATTGTGAGCTATGGCTACACCTTC.